This is a list of T cell receptor beta chains from one sample in a study of radiation and T cells in renal cell carcinoma. Generated by immunoSEQ multiplex PCR, the TCRdb table keeps only in-frame clones and is missing some. Here the sample spans about 77,000 clones, roughly 83% being singletons. The specimen comprised blood, sampled from a patient whose treatment included radiotherapy and nephrectomy. These receptors came from a woman aged 55-75 years with renal cell carcinoma. The CDR3 runs from the conserved cysteine through the conserved F or W. D genes are given only for firm matches. The listing skips clone size in some rows; elsewhere it reads once, few, many or a size class.

>TRBV6-1|-|-|TRBJ1-5
TGTGCCAGCATTGGGGACGGCCATAGCAATCAGCCCCAGCATTTT
CASIGDGHSNQPQHF
>TRBV11-3|-|-|TRBJ2-3
TGTGCCAGCAGCGGCGGGGCAACTCGGGCACCTACGCAGTATTTT
CASSGGATRAPTQYF
>TRBV5-1|-|-|TRBJ2-2
TGCGCCAGCCAAGCGCAACCGAGCACCGGGGAGCTGTTTTTT
CASQAQPSTGELFF
>TRBV5-1|TRBD2|few|TRBJ2-1
TGCGCCAGCAGCTTCGCAGGACTAGCGGGTGGCAATGAGCAGTTCTTC
CASSFAGLAGGNEQFF
>TRBV28|TRBD2|-|TRBJ2-1
TGTGCCAGCAGACTCCCGGGACTAGCGGGGTACAATGAGCAGTTCTTC
CASRLPGLAGYNEQFF
>TRBV29-1|TRBD1|-|TRBJ2-3
TGCAGCGTTGGAGGGACAGGGGGCACAGATACGCAGTATTTT
CSVGGTGGTDTQYF
>TRBV6-5|TRBD1|-|TRBJ2-7
TGTGCCAGCAGTGCCGGGACAGGGACCTACGAGCAGTACTTC
CASSAGTGTYEQYF
>TRBV20-1|-|-|TRBJ1-2
TGCAGTAGTAGGAGGGAGTATGGCTACACCTTC
CSSRREYGYTF
>TRBV10-3|-|-|TRBJ1-1
TGTGCCAGCAGTTACTCCGGGGCGAGGGACACTTTCTTT
CASSYSGARDTFF
>TRBV19|TRBD1|-|TRBJ2-5
TGTGCCAGTAGCCCAAGGACAGGACCAACGTCCCAAGAGACCCAGTACTTC
CASSPRTGPTSQETQYF
>TRBV28|TRBD1|-|TRBJ1-1
TGTGCCAGCAGTTTGACGGGACAGGGTGAAGCTTTCTTT
CASSLTGQGEAFF
>TRBV7-2|-|once|TRBJ1-3
TGTGCCAGCAGTCTCCACACTCTGAGGGCCTCTGGAAACACCATATATTTT
CASSLHTLRASGNTIYF
>TRBV10-3|-|-|TRBJ2-5
TGTGCCATCAGGTCGACAGGCGAAGAGACCCAGTACTTC
CAIRSTGEETQYF
>TRBV30|TRBD1|-|TRBJ1-6
TGTGCCTGGAGTGGACAGGGTGATTCACCCCTCCACTTT
CAWSGQGDSPLHF
>TRBV7-9|TRBD1|once|TRBJ1-4
TGTGCCAGCAGCGCGCAGGGGGCAACTAATGAAAAACTGTTTTTT
CASSAQGATNEKLFF
>TRBV28|TRBD1|-|TRBJ2-5
TGTGCCAGCAGGAAAACAGGGGGCCTTGAGACCCAGTACTTC
CASRKTGGLETQYF
>TRBV11-2|-|-|TRBJ1-5
TGTGCCAGCAGCTTAGGGAGGGGCCAGCCCCAGCATTTT
CASSLGRGQPQHF
>TRBV15|-|-|TRBJ2-5
TGTGCCACCAGCAGAGACAGGGGATTAGAGACCCAGTACTTC
CATSRDRGLETQYF
>TRBV28|TRBD2|-|TRBJ2-2
TGTGCCAGCAGTCCCGGACTAGCGGCGTCCTTCACCGGGGAGCTGTTTTTT
CASSPGLAASFTGELFF
>TRBV28|-|-|TRBJ1-3
TGTGCCAGCAGTTATCTCAGGGCTGGAAACACCATATATTTT
CASSYLRAGNTIYF
>TRBV11-2|-|-|TRBJ1-6
TGTGCCAGCAGCCCCCGGGAGACAGACCTCCTCCACTTT
CASSPRETDLLHF
>TRBV19|TRBD2|-|TRBJ2-7
TGTGCCAGTAGCTTCAGCGGGGGGTTCTCCACCTACGAGCAGTACTTC
CASSFSGGFSTYEQYF
>TRBV27|-|-|TRBJ2-5
TGTGCCAGCAGCCCTCCTTACAGGCTAGAGACCCAGTACTTC
CASSPPYRLETQYF
>TRBV19|-|-|TRBJ2-7
TGTGCCAGTAGTATAGCGTCCCTGGACTCCTACGAGCAGTACTTC
CASSIASLDSYEQYF
>TRBV10-3|TRBD1|-|TRBJ1-1
TGTGCCATCAGGGGACAGGGGGCTTTGAACACTGAAGCTTTCTTT
CAIRGQGALNTEAFF
>TRBV7-9|-|-|TRBJ2-3
TGTGCCAGCGTCTACGGATCATCCACAGATACGCAGTATTTT
CASVYGSSTDTQYF
>TRBV25-1|-|once|TRBJ1-6
TGTGCCAGCAGTGAATATATCCCAAATTCACCCCTCCACTTT
CASSEYIPNSPLHF
>TRBV7-3|-|-|TRBJ2-1
TGTGCCAGCAGCTCTTACATGGGAGAGCAGTTCTTC
CASSSYMGEQFF
>TRBV28|-|-|TRBJ2-7
TGTGCCAGCAGTTTTGGACCAAAAACCTACGAGCAGTACTTC
CASSFGPKTYEQYF
>TRBV5-1|-|-|TRBJ2-1
TGCGCCAGCAGCCCGGATATCTACAATGAGCAGTTCTTC
CASSPDIYNEQFF
>TRBV5-4|-|-|TRBJ2-7
TGTGCCAGCAGCGCAACAGGTTTAGCCTACGAGCAGTACTTC
CASSATGLAYEQYF
>TRBV28|-|-|TRBJ2-3
TGTGCCAGCAGTCCCGGGACAACAGATACGCAGTATTTT
CASSPGTTDTQYF
>TRBV14|-|many|TRBJ2-2
TGTGCCAGCAGCCAAGTTGAGACCGGGGAGCTGTTTTTT
CASSQVETGELFF
>TRBV2|-|once|TRBJ2-7
TGTGCCAGCAGTGAACTCGGCGGGGCCTCCTACGAGCAGTACTTC
CASSELGGASYEQYF
>TRBV6-5|-|-|TRBJ1-5
TGTGCCAGCAGTTACTCCCTAGGCCGACAGCCCCAGCATTTT
CASSYSLGRQPQHF
>TRBV13|TRBD1|-|TRBJ1-4
TGTGCCAGCAGCTTAAGACAGGGGGGGGATAATGAAAAACTGTTTTTT
CASSLRQGGDNEKLFF
>TRBV7-3|TRBD2|-|TRBJ2-1
TGTGCCAGCGCCTCTAGCGGGAGGCAGAGTGAGCAGTTCTTC
CASASSGRQSEQFF
>TRBV6-5|TRBD1|once|TRBJ1-2
TGTGCCAGCAGTTACTCTATGAGGACAGGGGTCTATGGCTACACCTTC
CASSYSMRTGVYGYTF
>TRBV19|-|-|TRBJ1-5
TGTGCCAGTAGTGACTCCAGGGGCGGCAATCAGCCCCAGCATTTT
CASSDSRGGNQPQHF
>TRBV19|-|-|TRBJ2-7
TGTGCCGCACAGCGCGGGGCAAATTACGAGCAGTACTTC
CAAQRGANYEQYF
>TRBV7-2|TRBD1|-|TRBJ2-4
TGTGCCAGCAGCCTCCCGGGGGACAGGAGCATTCAGTACTTC
CASSLPGDRSIQYF
>TRBV7-2|TRBD2|many|TRBJ2-4
TGTGCCAGCAGCTTAGCAGGCGGCGGGAGTGTAGCCAAAAACATTCAGTACTTC
CASSLAGGGSVAKNIQYF
>TRBV5-4|TRBD1|-|TRBJ2-2
TGTGCCAGCAGCCTAGGGACAGGGGCGAACACCGGGGAGCTGTTTTTT
CASSLGTGANTGELFF
>TRBV11-2|TRBD1|-|TRBJ1-6
TGTGCCAGCAGCTTGACGGGACAGGAGACTTCACCCCTCCACTTT
CASSLTGQETSPLHF
>TRBV5-1|-|few|TRBJ2-1
TGCGCCAGCAGCCCTAACTCACAACTCAATGAGCAGTTCTTC
CASSPNSQLNEQFF
>TRBV6-5|-|once|TRBJ2-5
TGTGCCAGCAGTCCGGGAGATGGGCCAGGGGAGACCCAGTACTTC
CASSPGDGPGETQYF
>TRBV5-1|-|-|TRBJ2-3
TGCGCCAGCAGCTCACCGTCCACAGATACGCAGTATTTT
CASSSPSTDTQYF
>TRBV28|-|-|TRBJ2-2
TGTGCCAGCAGTAAATGGGCTGGGAGGTCGAACACCGGGGAGCTGTTTTTT
CASSKWAGRSNTGELFF
>TRBV5-1|-|-|TRBJ1-2
TGCGCCAGCAGCTTACTCGGCGAGGGGCAGAACTATGGCTACACCTTC
CASSLLGEGQNYGYTF
>TRBV10-1|TRBD2|few|TRBJ2-4
TGCGCCAGCAGTGAGGAGCGGGGGAATTTAGCCAAAAACATTCAGTACTTC
CASSEERGNLAKNIQYF
>TRBV19|-|-|TRBJ1-5
TGTGCCAGCTCAGAATCAGGAATCCAACCCCAGCATTTT
CASSESGIQPQHF
>TRBV27|TRBD2|-|TRBJ2-1
TGTGCCAGCAGTTTATTGTCTGGCGGGAGAAGTGGGCAGTTCTTC
CASSLLSGGRSGQFF
>TRBV6-5|TRBD2|-|TRBJ2-7
TGTGCCAGCAGTTACGGCCCTAGCGGGAGCTCCTACGAGCAGTACTTC
CASSYGPSGSSYEQYF
>TRBV28|-|-|TRBJ1-5
TGTGCCAGCACTCCAAGAAATCAGCCCCAGCATTTT
CASTPRNQPQHF
>TRBV7-2|-|-|TRBJ2-3
TGTGCCAGCAGCTTAGCGGTGTGGACTACAGATACGCAGTATTTT
CASSLAVWTTDTQYF
>TRBV6-5|-|once|TRBJ1-4
TGTGCCAGCAGTTACTTACAGGGAGGTAATGAAAAACTGTTTTTT
CASSYLQGGNEKLFF
>TRBV15|-|-|TRBJ1-2
TGTGCCACCAGCAGAGAGGGTGGGGGGTATGGCTACACCTTC
CATSREGGGYGYTF
>TRBV7-3|-|-|TRBJ2-7
TGTGCCAGCAGCTTAGACCAGGGAGCGTCCTACGAGCAGTACTTC
CASSLDQGASYEQYF
>TRBV5-1|-|-|TRBJ2-2
TGCGCCAGCAGCTTGGACAGGGTAGACACCGGGGAGCTGTTTTTT
CASSLDRVDTGELFF
>TRBV5-4|-|-|TRBJ1-2
TGTGCCAGCAGCACAGATCCTTCCTACAGGACTGGCTACACCTTC
CASSTDPSYRTGYTF